The 15 T cell receptor beta chains below all came from one sample that was sequenced in a study of identical twins (dated by TCRdb to the mid-2010s). Library construction relied on 5' RACE. Data came from an Illumina HiSeq 2000. Using fastp at Q25 and MiXCR, TCRdb reprocessed the public reads and kept productive beta chains. Rows merge per CDR3 protein into single entries with the most common DNA and genes. The sample includes about 520,000 distinct CDR3 sequences, with roughly 21% observed a single time. Jointly, the top ten make up around 0.9% of the sample. The same sample was also used in a study of T cells expressing NK-cell markers.

The sample was CD4+ T cells sorted from blood. The receptors shown here come from a woman aged 18-35 years in good health.

The chain employs TRBV20-1 and TRBJ2-1; 9 nucleotides agree with TRBD2. Germline loops: CDR1 DFQATT, CDR2 SNEGSKA (reference sequence). V gave up 6 bases and J gave up 4 bases; unmatched junction bases: 7. CDR3 length: 14 amino acids. This chain's CDR3 is CSARPSGAYNEQFF. The DNA for the CDR3 is TGCAGTGCCAGGCCTAGCGGGGCGTACAATGAGCAGTTCTTC.

There are many counts of this clonotype. The chain has TRBV20-1 and TRBJ2-5; D is ambiguous. The CDR3 consists of 13 residues. The V end was cut by 1 base, the J end by 4 bases, with 10 bases between. The germline V gene encodes CDR1 DFQATT and CDR2 SNEGSKA (reference sequence). This chain's CDR3 is CSARGPVVETQYF. CDR3 coding DNA: TGCAGTGCTAGAGGACCAGTCGTAGAGACCCAGTACTTC.

In this sample, this clonotype turned up a few times. This chain joins TRBV6-1 and TRBJ2-3; TRBD1 matches at 9 bases. The germline V gene has CDR1 MNHNS and CDR2 SASEGT. The CDR3 extends over 13 amino acids. The V segment lost 6 bases and the J segment 4 bases; nucleotides outside the gene matches: 2. CDR3 residues: CASRTGGADTQYF. As DNA, the CDR3 is TGTGCCAGCAGGACAGGGGGGGCAGATACGCAGTATTTT.

The chain carries TRBV12-3 or TRBV12-4 and TRBJ2-1, with TRBD2 identical over 14 bases. The CDR3 has 15 residues. The V segment lost 3 bases and the J segment 11 bases; nucleotides outside the gene matches: 6. DNA for the CDR3: TGTGCCAGCAGTTTCCGACTAGCGGGAGGGCCGAAGCAGTTCTTC. It encodes CASSFRLAGGPKQFF.

The V gene is TRBV5-1, the J gene TRBJ1-6; D ambiguous. The CDR3 sequence is 13 residues long. Germline lookup yields CDR1 SGHRS and CDR2 YFSETQ. The ends were cut back, 5 bases at V and 6 bases at J, with 9 bases in the middle. Here the CDR3 DNA reads TGCGCCAGCAGGGGCAGAAGTAATTCACCCCTCCACTTT. This sequence encodes CASRGRSNSPLHF.

This clonotype has more than one count but fewer than ten. V is TRBV20-1 and J is TRBJ2-1; 10 bases are shared with TRBD2. CDR3 length equals 14 residues. Germline V gives CDR1 DFQATT, CDR2 SNEGSKA (reference sequence). V lost 3 bases and J lost 5; bases outside the gene matches: 4. The CDR3 sequence: CSASILAGNNEQFF. The CDR3 DNA reads as TGCAGTGCTAGTATACTAGCGGGAAACAATGAGCAGTTCTTC.

V gene TRBV18 combines with J gene TRBJ2-4; D ambiguous. Germline V gene data show CDR1 as KGHSH and CDR2 as LQKENI. There are 16 residues in the CDR3. V was trimmed by 5 bases and J by 9 bases, leaving 23 bases between them. The CDR3 region has the DNA TGTGCCAGCTCAACCTTCAGAAGGTCGAATCTAGGCATTCAGTACTTC. Translated: CASSTFRRSNLGIQYF.

This chain connects TRBV7-9 to TRBJ2-7; D is unclear. V was pared by 0 bases and J by 5 bases, with 5 bases between. From germline, CDR1 is SEHNR and CDR2 FQNEAQ (reference sequence). The CDR3 length is 12 residues. CDR3 in amino acids: CASSLASNEQYF. The CDR3 DNA reads as TGTGCCAGCAGCTTAGCGTCGAACGAGCAGTACTTC.

This clonotype was detected only a few times. The gene calls are TRBV4-3 and TRBJ1-1; TRBD1 aligns across 10 bases. Germline V lookup: CDR1 LGHNA, CDR2 YSLEER. V lost 3 bases, J lost 7 bases, and 8 bases stayed unmatched. The CDR3 consists of 15 residues. CDR3 residues: CASSQAGTGVGEAFF. Written as DNA, the CDR3 is TGCGCCAGCAGCCAGGCCGGGACAGGGGTAGGTGAAGCTTTCTTT.

The table lists this clonotype with a few counts. This chain joins TRBV12-3 or TRBV12-4 and TRBJ2-4, with D perhaps TRBD1 or TRBD2 (5 bases each). V was clipped by 3 bases and J by 7 bases, with 16 bases between them. The CDR3 runs to 15 residues. This CDR3 is CASSLPGTARNIQYF. Here the CDR3 DNA reads TGTGCCAGCAGTTTGCCCGGGACGGCTCGGAACATTCAGTACTTC.

This clonotype was seen more than once but under ten times. The chain is built from TRBV12-5 and TRBJ2-3; D not certain. CDR1 LGHNT and CDR2 FRNRAP come from the germline V gene. Trimming took 3 bases from V and 0 from J, leaving 7 bases between them. The length of the CDR3 is 14 residues. CDR3 DNA sequence: TGTGCTAGTGGTTTTGAGCCTAGCACAGATACGCAGTATTTT. Its translation is CASGFEPSTDTQYF.

The gene calls are TRBV20-1 and TRBJ2-1; the match to TRBD1 covers 9 bases. Germline V gives CDR1 DFQATT, CDR2 SNEGSKA (reference sequence). V shed 5 bases and J 5 bases; nucleotides not matched to a gene: 10. This CDR3 has 15 amino acids. CDR3 in DNA: TGCAGTGCTGCCGGGACAGGGACTGTCAACAATGAGCAGTTCTTC. Encoded protein: CSAAGTGTVNNEQFF.

This clonotype came up a few times. This chain links TRBV20-1 with TRBJ1-3; D not certain. Per the germline V gene, CDR1 is DFQATT and CDR2 is SNEGSKA (reference sequence). Trimming took 0 bases from V and 0 from J, leaving 9 bases between them. This CDR3 has 15 amino acids. CDR3 coding DNA: TGCAGTGCTAGAGATCCCACGGCCTCTGGAAACACCATATATTTT. Protein product: CSARDPTASGNTIYF.

This clonotype appeared a few times. The CDR3 loop reads CASSLPSGAGGEQFF. The CDR3 DNA follows: TGTGCCAGCAGTCTTCCGTCGGGGGCCGGAGGTGAGCAGTTCTTC. The gene calls are TRBV6-1 and TRBJ2-1, with D possibly being TRBD1 or TRBD2 (6 bases each). V was trimmed by 5 bases and J by 9 bases, leaving 20 bases between them. Germline CDR1 MNHNS, CDR2 SASEGT. This CDR3 contains 15 residues.

The V call is TRBV20-1, the J call TRBJ1-5; 9 bases match TRBD1. CDR3 length: 14 residues. V lost 2 bases and J lost 6; bases outside the gene matches: 5. CDR1 DFQATT and CDR2 SNEGSKA come from the germline V gene (reference sequence). This chain's CDR3 is CSARRTGASQPQHF. In DNA, the CDR3 is TGCAGTGCTAGACGGACAGGGGCAAGTCAGCCCCAGCATTTT.